The 8 T cell receptor beta chains below were found in one sample sequenced in a study of beta chain features in type 1 diabetes. All of the isolated RNA was reverse transcribed, so expressed TCRB transcripts were sequenced. This table comes from immunoSEQ multiplex PCR, and its TCRdb copy is limited to in-frame clones, with some not included. Of under 950,000 clones in the sample, 15% to 20% are singletons; the top ten hold 0.023%. The sample taken for sequencing was naive CD4+ T cells from blood. All receptors come from a woman between 18 and 29 years old in good health.

V gene TRBV2 combines with J gene TRBJ1-1; D uncertain. Germline loops: CDR1 SNHLY, CDR2 FYNNEI. V lost 11 bases, J lost 8 bases, and 9 bases lay in between. This CDR3 contains 9 residues. CDR3 sequence: CAVPGEAFF. For the CDR3, the DNA is TGTGCCGTGCCGGGGGAAGCTTTCTTT.

The rearrangement joins TRBV7-2 to TRBJ2-1; D may be TRBD2 (6 bases). The CDR3 contains 14 residues. The V gene lost 5 bases and the J gene lost 2 bases, with 10 bases spanning the gap. Germline V gene lookup returns CDR1 SGHTA and CDR2 FQGNSA. CDR3 in DNA: TGTGCCAGCAGCCCTAGCGAGACCTACAATGAGCAGTTCTTC. The encoded protein is CASSPSETYNEQFF.

The rearrangement links TRBV27 to TRBJ1-5, with D tentatively TRBD1 (5 bases). The CDR3 spans 17 residues. V was trimmed by 8 bases and J by 0 bases, leaving 20 bases between them. The germline V gene encodes CDR1 MNHEY and CDR2 SMNVEV (reference sequence). Here the CDR3 DNA reads TGTGCCAGCTCCAAGACCCAGGGAGCGGCTAGCAATCAGCCCCAGCATTTT. It encodes CASSKTQGAASNQPQHF.

In this sample, this clone turned up a few times. The chain joins TRBV7-9 to TRBJ1-1; D is undetermined. The V end was cut by 5 bases, the J end by 0 bases, with 7 bases between. CDR1 is SEHNR and CDR2 is FQNEAQ in the germline V gene (reference sequence). This CDR3 is built from 13 residues. The CDR3 DNA reads as TGTGCCAGCAGCCATGACATGAACACTGAAGCTTTCTTT. Encoded protein: CASSHDMNTEAFF.

V and J are TRBV15 and TRBJ1-4; D might be TRBD1 (5 bases). Germline V CDR1 and CDR2: LNHNV, YYDKDF (reference sequence). Trimming removed 1 base at V and 0 bases at J, with 12 bases between. This CDR3 contains 17 residues. CDR3 in amino acids: CATSRGRAVATNEKLFF. The CDR3 DNA reads TGTGCCACCAGCAGAGGCAGGGCCGTTGCAACTAATGAAAAACTGTTTTTT.

This clone was counted only a few times. V usage is TRBV5-1 and J usage is TRBJ2-1; 14 positions match TRBD2. In germline, CDR1 is SGHRS, CDR2 YFSETQ. This CDR3 is 15 amino acids long. Trimming took 4 bases from V and 12 from J; bases not matched to a gene: 9. For the CDR3, the DNA is TGCGCCAGCAGCGTAGGACTAGCGGGAGGACTGGGGCAGTTCTTC. Protein: CASSVGLAGGLGQFF.

This clone was recorded a few times. The chain employs TRBV18 and TRBJ2-1, with 12 bases identical to TRBD2. The CDR3 covers 18 residues. In germline, CDR1 is KGHSH, CDR2 LQKENI. The ends lost 1 base at V and 3 bases at J; junction bases unmatched: 7. CDR3 sequence reads: CASSPLASGRAYYNEQFF. CDR3 sequence (DNA): TGTGCCAGCTCACCACTGGCTAGCGGGAGGGCCTACTACAATGAGCAGTTCTTC.

The CDR3 sequence: CANRTDRFLDTQYF. DNA of the CDR3: TGTGCCAACAGAACGGACAGGTTCTTAGATACGCAGTATTTT. V gene TRBV7-9 combines with J gene TRBJ2-3, with 7 bases fitting TRBD1. V trimming: 10 bases; J trimming: 5 bases; junction bases outside the gene matches: 12. This CDR3 contains 14 residues. Germline loops: CDR1 SEHNR, CDR2 FQNEAQ (reference sequence).